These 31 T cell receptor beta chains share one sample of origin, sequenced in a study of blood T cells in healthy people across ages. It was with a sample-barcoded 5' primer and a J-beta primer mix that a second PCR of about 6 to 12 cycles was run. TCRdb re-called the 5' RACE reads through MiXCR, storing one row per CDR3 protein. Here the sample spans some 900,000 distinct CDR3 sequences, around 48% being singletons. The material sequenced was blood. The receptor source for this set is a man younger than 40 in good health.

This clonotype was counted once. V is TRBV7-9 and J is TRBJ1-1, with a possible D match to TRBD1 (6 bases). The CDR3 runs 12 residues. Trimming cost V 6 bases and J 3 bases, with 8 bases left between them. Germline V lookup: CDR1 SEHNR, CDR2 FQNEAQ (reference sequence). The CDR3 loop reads CASRPGDTEAFF. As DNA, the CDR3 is TGTGCCAGCAGGCCAGGGGACACTGAAGCTTTCTTT.

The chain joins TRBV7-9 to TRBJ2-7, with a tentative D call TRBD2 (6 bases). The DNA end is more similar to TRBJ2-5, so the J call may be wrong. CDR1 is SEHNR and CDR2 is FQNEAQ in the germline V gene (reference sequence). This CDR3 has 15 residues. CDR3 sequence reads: CASSTSDRGTETQYF. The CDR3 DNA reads TGTGCCAGCAGCACGTCCGACCGAGGGACTGAGACCCAGTACTTC.

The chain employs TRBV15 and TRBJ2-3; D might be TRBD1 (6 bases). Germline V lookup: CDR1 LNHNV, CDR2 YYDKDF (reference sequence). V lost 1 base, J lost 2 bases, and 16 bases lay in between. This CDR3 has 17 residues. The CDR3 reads CATSRGWTATSTDTQYF. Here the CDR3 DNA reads TGTGCCACCAGCAGAGGCTGGACAGCGACCTCCACAGATACGCAGTATTTT.

As DNA, the CDR3 is TGTGCCAGCAGTTATGAGACTCCTTCCTACTACGAGCAGTACTTC. It translates to CASSYETPSYYEQYF. The rearrangement joins TRBV6-2 or TRBV6-3 to TRBJ2-7; no clear D gene. The CDR3 totals 15 residues. The V and J ends lost 3 bases and 3 bases respectively, with 15 bases between them. Germline V gene sequence: CDR1 MNHEY, CDR2 SVGEGT.

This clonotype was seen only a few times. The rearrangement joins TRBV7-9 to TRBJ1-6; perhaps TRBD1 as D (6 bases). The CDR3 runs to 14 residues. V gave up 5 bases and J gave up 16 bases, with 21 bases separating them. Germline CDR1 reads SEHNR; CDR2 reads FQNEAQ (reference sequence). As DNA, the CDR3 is TGTGCCAGCAGCCCATGGCAGTCCTCGGGGACACTCCACTTT. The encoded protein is CASSPWQSSGTLHF.

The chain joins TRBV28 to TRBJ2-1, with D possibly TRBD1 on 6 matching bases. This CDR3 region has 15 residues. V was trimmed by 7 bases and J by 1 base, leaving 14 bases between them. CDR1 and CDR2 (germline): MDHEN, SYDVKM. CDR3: CASTTGTTSYNEQFF. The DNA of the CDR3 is TGTGCCAGCACCACCGGGACAACGTCCTACAATGAGCAGTTCTTC.

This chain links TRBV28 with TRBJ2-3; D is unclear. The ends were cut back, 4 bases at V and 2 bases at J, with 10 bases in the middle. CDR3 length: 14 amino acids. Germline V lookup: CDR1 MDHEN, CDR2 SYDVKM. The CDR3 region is CASSSQAPTDTQYF. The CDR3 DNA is TGTGCCAGCAGTTCCCAGGCCCCCACAGATACGCAGTATTTT.

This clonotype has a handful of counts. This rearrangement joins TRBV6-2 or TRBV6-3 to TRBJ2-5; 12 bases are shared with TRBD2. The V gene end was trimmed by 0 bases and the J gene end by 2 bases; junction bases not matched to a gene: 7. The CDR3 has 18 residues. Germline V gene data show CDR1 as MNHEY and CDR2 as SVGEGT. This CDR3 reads CASSYSKLGLAGQETQYF. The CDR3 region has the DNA TGTGCCAGCAGTTACTCGAAATTAGGACTAGCGGGGCAAGAGACCCAGTACTTC.

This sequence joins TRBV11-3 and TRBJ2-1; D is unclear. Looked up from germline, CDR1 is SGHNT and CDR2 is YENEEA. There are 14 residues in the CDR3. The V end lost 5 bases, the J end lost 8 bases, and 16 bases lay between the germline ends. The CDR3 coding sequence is TGTGCCAGCAGCCCAAGGACGAGTGTCTATGAGCAGTTCTTC. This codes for CASSPRTSVYEQFF.

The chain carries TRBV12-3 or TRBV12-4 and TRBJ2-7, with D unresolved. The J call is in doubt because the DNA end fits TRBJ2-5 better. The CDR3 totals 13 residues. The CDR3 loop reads CASRLGPGETQYF. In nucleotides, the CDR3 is TGTGCCAGCAGGCTTGGGCCTGGGGAGACCCAGTACTTC.

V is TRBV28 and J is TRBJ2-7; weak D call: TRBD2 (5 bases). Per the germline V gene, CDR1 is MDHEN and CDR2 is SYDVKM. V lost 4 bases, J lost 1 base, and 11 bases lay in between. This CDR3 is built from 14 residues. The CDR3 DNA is TGTGCCAGCAGTTCGGCCGGGATGTCCTACGAGCAGTACTTC. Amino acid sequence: CASSSAGMSYEQYF. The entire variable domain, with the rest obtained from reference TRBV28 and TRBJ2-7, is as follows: DVKVTQSSRYLVKRTGEKVFLECVQDMDHENMFWYRQDPGLGLRLIYFSYDVKMKEKGDIPEGYSVSREKKERFSLILESASTNQTSMYLCASSSAGMSYEQYFGPGTRLTVT.

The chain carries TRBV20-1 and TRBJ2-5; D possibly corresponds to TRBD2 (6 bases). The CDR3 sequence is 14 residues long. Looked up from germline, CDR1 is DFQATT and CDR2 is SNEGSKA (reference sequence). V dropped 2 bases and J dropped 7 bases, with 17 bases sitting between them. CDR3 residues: CSARIPSDYATQYF. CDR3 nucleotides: TGCAGTGCTAGAATTCCATCGGACTATGCGACCCAGTACTTC.

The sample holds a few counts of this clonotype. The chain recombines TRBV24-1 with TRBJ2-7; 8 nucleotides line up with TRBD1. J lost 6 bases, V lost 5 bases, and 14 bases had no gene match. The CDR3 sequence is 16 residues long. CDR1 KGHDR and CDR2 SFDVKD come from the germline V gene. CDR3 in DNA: TGTGCCACCAGTGGAATCTCCGAGACAGGGGTGTTCGAGCAGTACTTC. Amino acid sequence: CATSGISETGVFEQYF.

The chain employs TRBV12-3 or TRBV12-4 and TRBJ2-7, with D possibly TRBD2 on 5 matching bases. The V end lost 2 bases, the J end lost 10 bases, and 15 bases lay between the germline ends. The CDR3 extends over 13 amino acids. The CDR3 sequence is CASSLNAEGTQYF. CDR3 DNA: TGTGCCAGCAGTTTAAATGCTGAGGGAACCCAGTACTTC.

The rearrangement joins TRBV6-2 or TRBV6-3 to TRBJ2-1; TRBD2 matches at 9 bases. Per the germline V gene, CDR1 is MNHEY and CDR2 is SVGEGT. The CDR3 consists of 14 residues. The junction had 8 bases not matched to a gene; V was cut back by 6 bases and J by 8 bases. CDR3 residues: CASSPSGETDEQFF. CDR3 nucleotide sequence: TGTGCCAGCAGCCCTAGCGGGGAAACAGATGAGCAGTTCTTC.

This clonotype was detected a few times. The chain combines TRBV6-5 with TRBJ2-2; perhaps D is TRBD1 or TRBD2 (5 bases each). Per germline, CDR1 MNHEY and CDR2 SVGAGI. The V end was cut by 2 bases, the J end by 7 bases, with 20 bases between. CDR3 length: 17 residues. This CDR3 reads CASSYTPIGEGYGELFF. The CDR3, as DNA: TGTGCCAGCAGTTACACCCCGATAGGCGAGGGGTACGGGGAGCTGTTTTTT.

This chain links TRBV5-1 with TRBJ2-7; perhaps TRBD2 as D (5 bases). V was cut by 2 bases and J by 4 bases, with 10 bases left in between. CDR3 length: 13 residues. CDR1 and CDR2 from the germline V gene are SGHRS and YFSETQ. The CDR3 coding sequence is TGCGCCAGCAGCTTTCCCGGGAATTACGAGCAGTACTTC. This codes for CASSFPGNYEQYF.

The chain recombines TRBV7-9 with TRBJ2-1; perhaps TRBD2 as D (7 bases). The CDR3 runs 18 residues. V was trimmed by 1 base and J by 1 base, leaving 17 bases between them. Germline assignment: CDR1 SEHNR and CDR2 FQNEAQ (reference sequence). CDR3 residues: CASSLEGGGPRSYNEQFF. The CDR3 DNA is TGTGCCAGCAGCTTAGAGGGCGGGGGCCCCAGGTCCTACAATGAGCAGTTCTTC.

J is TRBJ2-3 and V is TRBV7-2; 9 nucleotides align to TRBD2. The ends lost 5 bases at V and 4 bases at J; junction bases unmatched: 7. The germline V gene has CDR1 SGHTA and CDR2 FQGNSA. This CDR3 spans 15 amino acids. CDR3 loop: CASSVPTSGSDTQYF. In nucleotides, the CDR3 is TGTGCCAGCAGCGTACCGACTAGCGGCTCAGATACGCAGTATTTT. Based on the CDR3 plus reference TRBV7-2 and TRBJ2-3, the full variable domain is GAGVSQSPSNKVTEKGKDVELRCDPISGHTALYWYRQSLGQGLEFLIYFQGNSAPDKSGLPSDRFSAERTGGSVSTLTIQRTQQEDSAVYLCASSVPTSGSDTQYFGPGTRLTVL.

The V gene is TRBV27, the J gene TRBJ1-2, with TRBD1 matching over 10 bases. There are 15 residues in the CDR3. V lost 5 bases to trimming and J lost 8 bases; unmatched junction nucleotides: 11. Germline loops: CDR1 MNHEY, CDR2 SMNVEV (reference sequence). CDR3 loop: CASSTQTGGIVGYTF. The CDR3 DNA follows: TGTGCCAGCAGTACTCAGACAGGGGGCATCGTCGGCTACACCTTC.

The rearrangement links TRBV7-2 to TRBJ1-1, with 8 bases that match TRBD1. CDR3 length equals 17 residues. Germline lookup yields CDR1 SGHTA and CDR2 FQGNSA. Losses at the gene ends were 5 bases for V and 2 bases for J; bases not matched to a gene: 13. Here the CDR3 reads CASSTRQGWVGNTEAFF. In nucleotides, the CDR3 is TGTGCCAGCAGCACCAGACAGGGGTGGGTTGGAAACACTGAAGCTTTCTTT.

CDR3 region: CASSAGDGYTF. The CDR3, as DNA: TGTGCCAGCAGCGCAGGGGATGGCTACACCTTC. This rearrangement joins TRBV6-1 to TRBJ1-2; maybe TRBD1 (6 bases). V dropped 6 bases and J dropped 6 bases, with 8 bases sitting between them. The CDR3 runs 11 residues. Per the germline V gene, CDR1 is MNHNS and CDR2 is SASEGT.

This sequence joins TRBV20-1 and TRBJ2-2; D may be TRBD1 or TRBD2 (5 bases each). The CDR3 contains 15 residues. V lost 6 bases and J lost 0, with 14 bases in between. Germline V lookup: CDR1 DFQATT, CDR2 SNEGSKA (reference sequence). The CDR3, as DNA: TGCAGTGCCAGCCGGGACGGAGCGAACACCGGGGAGCTGTTTTTT. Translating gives CSASRDGANTGELFF.

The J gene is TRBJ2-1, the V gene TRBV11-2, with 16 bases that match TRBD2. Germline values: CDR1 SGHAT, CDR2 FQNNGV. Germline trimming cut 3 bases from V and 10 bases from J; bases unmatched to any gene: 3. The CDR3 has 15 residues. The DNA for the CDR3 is TGTGCCAGCAGCTTGGGACTAGCGGGGGGGCAGGAGCAGTTCTTC. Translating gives CASSLGLAGGQEQFF. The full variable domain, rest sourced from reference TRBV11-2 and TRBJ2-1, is EAGVAQSPRYKIIEKRQSVAFWCNPISGHATLYWYQQILGQGPKLLIQFQNNGVVDDSQLPKDRFSAERLKGVDSTLKIQPAKLEDSAVYLCASSLGLAGGQEQFFGPGTRLTVL.

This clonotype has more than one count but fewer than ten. CDR3 nucleotide sequence: TGTGCCAGCAGGGACAGGGCTAACTATGGCTACACCTTC. This gives the protein CASRDRANYGYTF. The V and J genes are TRBV3-1 and TRBJ1-2, with 8 bases fitting TRBD1. Germline V gives CDR1 LGHDT, CDR2 YNNKEL (reference sequence). J lost 0 bases, V lost 6 bases, and 0 bases had no gene match. This CDR3 is built from 13 residues.

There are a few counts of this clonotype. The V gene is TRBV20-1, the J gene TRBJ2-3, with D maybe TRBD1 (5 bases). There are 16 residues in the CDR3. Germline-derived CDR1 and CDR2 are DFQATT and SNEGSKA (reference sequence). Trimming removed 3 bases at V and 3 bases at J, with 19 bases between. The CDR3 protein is CSARDPGIADTDTQYF. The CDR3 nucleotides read TGCAGTGCTAGGGATCCAGGGATTGCGGATACAGATACGCAGTATTTT.

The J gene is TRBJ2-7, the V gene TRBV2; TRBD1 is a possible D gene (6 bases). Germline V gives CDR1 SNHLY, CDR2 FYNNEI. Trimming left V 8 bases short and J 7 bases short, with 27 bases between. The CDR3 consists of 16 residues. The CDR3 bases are TGTGCCAGCTCCGAGACGACTGACAGGATATACAATGAGCAGTACTTC. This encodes CASSETTDRIYNEQYF. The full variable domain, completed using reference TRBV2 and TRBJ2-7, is EPEVTQTPSHQVTQMGQEVILRCVPISNHLYFYWYRQILGQKVEFLVSFYNNEISEKSEIFDDQFSVERPDGSNFTLKIRSTKLEDSAMYFCASSETTDRIYNEQYFGPGTRLTVT.

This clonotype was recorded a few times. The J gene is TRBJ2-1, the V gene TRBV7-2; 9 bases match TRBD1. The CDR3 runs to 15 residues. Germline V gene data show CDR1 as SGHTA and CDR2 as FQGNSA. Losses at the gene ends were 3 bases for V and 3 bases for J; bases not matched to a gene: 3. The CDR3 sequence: CASSLTGQGYNEQFF. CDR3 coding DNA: TGTGCCAGCAGCTTGACGGGACAGGGCTACAATGAGCAGTTCTTC. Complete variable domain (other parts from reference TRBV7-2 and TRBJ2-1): GAGVSQSPSNKVTEKGKDVELRCDPISGHTALYWYRQSLGQGLEFLIYFQGNSAPDKSGLPSDRFSAERTGGSVSTLTIQRTQQEDSAVYLCASSLTGQGYNEQFFGPGTRLTVL.

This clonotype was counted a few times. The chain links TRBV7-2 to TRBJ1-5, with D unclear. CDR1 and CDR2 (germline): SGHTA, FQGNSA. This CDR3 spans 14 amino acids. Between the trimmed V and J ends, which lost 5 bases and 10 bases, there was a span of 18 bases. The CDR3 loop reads CASSLDGFGRPQHF. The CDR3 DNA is TGTGCCAGCAGCCTGGACGGTTTTGGTCGCCCCCAGCATTTT.

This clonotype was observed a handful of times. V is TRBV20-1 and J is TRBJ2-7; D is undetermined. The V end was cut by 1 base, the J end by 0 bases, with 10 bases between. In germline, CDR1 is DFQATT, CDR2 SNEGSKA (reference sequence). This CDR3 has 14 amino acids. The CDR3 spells CSARAGLSSYEQYF. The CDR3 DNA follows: TGCAGTGCTAGAGCCGGGCTAAGCTCCTACGAGCAGTACTTC.

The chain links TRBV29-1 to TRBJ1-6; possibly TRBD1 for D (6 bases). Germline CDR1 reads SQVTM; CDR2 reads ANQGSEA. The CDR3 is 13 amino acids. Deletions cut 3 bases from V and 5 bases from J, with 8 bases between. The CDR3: CSVDTGNNSPLHF. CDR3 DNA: TGCAGCGTTGATACAGGGAATAATTCACCCCTCCACTTT.